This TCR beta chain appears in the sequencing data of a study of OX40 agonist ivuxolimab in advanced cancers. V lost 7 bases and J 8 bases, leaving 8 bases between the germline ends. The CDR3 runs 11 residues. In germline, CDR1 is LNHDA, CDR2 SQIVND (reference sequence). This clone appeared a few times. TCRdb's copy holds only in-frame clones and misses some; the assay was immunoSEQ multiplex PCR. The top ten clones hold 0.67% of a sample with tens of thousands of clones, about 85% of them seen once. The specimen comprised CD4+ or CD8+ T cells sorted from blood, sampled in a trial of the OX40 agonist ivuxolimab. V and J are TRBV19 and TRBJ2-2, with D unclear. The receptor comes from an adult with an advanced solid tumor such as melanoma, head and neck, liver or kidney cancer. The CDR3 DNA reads TGTGCCAGTATCGGGTTTGGGGAGCTGTTTTTT. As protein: CASIGFGELFF. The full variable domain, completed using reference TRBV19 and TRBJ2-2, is DGGITQSPKYLFRKEGQNVTLSCEQNLNHDAMYWYRQDPGQGLRLIYYSQIVNDFQKGDIAEGYSVSREKKESFPLTVTSAQKNPTAFYLCASIGFGELFFGEGSRLTVL.